This TCR beta chain derives from a study of shared clonotypes between healthy human individuals. As regards this clone: What it binds is not known.

The CDR3 runs to 21 residues. Assay: immunoSEQ multiplex PCR; the TCRdb copy retains only in-frame clones and omits some. The sample includes about 730,000 clones, approximately 72% of them seen just once. General observations from the study: Relative to clonotypes present in all four donors, those not shared had lower generation probabilities. Though the depth was large, rarefaction showed that sorted-subset sequencing was incomplete.

The clonotype was recovered from a woman in her thirties in good health. The V call is TRBV12-2, the J call TRBJ1-5. TRBV12-2 counts as a pseudogene. Specimen: memory CD4+ T cells sorted from blood. The subset is: CD45RA-negative fraction. As DNA, the CDR3 is TGTGCAAGTCGCTTCGCCAGGCTTGGAGTGACTACCTCTAGGTTCTATCAGCCCCAGCATTTT. Translating gives CASRFARLGVTTSRFYQPQHF.